This T cell receptor beta chain comes out of a study of T cell responses to AZD1222 COVID-19 vaccine. Sequencing was performed with immunoSEQ multiplex PCR; in TCRdb, only in-frame clones are kept and a portion is missing. The data show around 120,000 clones, with roughly 84% seen just once and about a quarter held by the top ten. Turning to this clone: Its antigen is as yet unknown.

Overall study findings and caveats: Dominant CD4 TCR responses targeted spike regions 160-218 and 743-854.

This CDR3 has 13 residues. J gave up 8 bases and V 11 bases, and 14 bases lay outside the gene matches. Germline V gives CDR1 LNHDA, CDR2 SQIVND (reference sequence). V is TRBV19 and J is TRBJ1-2, with 7 bases identical to TRBD1. The sequence derives from an adult who received the AZD1222 COVID-19 vaccine. Sample: peripheral blood, taken 28 days after the second AZD1222 dose. CDR3 region: CAERKTGVKGYTF. The CDR3 region has the DNA TGTGCCGAAAGGAAAACAGGGGTGAAAGGCTACACCTTC.